Below are 23 T cell receptor beta chains sequenced from a single sample in a study of T cell responses to AZD1222 COVID-19 vaccine. Sequencing used immunoSEQ multiplex PCR; TCRdb keeps in-frame clones, though not all of them. This sample has 95,000 to 130,000 clones; around 92% occur once, and the top ten carry under 3.5%. This specimen was peripheral blood, taken on day 0 of AZD1222 vaccination. Receptor source: an adult in good health.

The chain combines TRBV7-9 with TRBJ1-5; unclear D gene. Germline CDR1 and CDR2: SEHNR and FQNEAQ (reference sequence). V was trimmed by 1 base and J by 3 bases, leaving 13 bases between them. The CDR3 totals 16 residues. As DNA, the CDR3 is TGTGCCAGCAGCTTAGGGGCCCCGTTCATCAATCAGCCCCAGCATTTT. Translating gives CASSLGAPFINQPQHF.

The V gene is TRBV9, the J gene TRBJ2-3; D unresolved. Germline V gene lookup returns CDR1 SGDLS and CDR2 YYNGEE. V was cut by 4 bases and J by 5 bases, with 5 bases left in between. The CDR3 is 11 residues long. The CDR3 DNA is TGTGCCAGCAGCACCTTAGATACGCAGTATTTT. Translation: CASSTLDTQYF.

V and J are TRBV5-1 and TRBJ2-7, with D unclear. V lost 2 bases to trimming and J lost 7 bases, with 10 bases between them. Germline CDR1 is SGHRS and CDR2 is YFSETQ. There are 12 residues in the CDR3. CDR3 nucleotides: TGCGCCAGCAGCTTCTACGAGTGGGAGCAGTACTTC. It translates to CASSFYEWEQYF.

This rearrangement joins TRBV10-3 to TRBJ1-2; D is unresolved. There are 14 residues in the CDR3. Germline CDR1 reads ENHRY; CDR2 reads SYGVKD. V lost 2 bases and J lost 6, with 13 bases in between. The CDR3 coding sequence is TGTGCCATCAGTGAGCCGACAACGACGGATGGCTACACCTTC. Protein product: CAISEPTTTDGYTF.

The chain has TRBV19 and TRBJ1-5; 7 bases line up with TRBD1. V shed 2 bases and J 2 bases; nucleotides not matched to a gene: 3. Germline values: CDR1 LNHDA, CDR2 SQIVND (reference sequence). This CDR3 spans 15 amino acids. The CDR3 nucleotides read TGTGCCAGTAGTATACAGGGGGTTGGCAATCAGCCCCAGCATTTT. Protein sequence: CASSIQGVGNQPQHF.

The chain has TRBV4-1 and TRBJ2-7; 10 bases fit TRBD2. CDR3 length equals 15 residues. J lost 2 bases, V lost 4 bases, and 5 bases had no gene match. CDR1 and CDR2 from the germline V gene are MGHRA and YSYEKL. CDR3 bases: TGCGCCAGCAGCCTTCGGACTAGCGGAGCCTACGAGCAGTACTTC. Translated: CASSLRTSGAYEQYF.

V usage is TRBV5-4 and J usage is TRBJ2-7, with 9 positions matching TRBD2. V gave up 4 bases and J gave up 5 bases; unmatched junction bases: 10. This CDR3 region has 15 residues. Germline V gene data show CDR1 as SGHNT and CDR2 as YYREEE (reference sequence). CDR3 loop: CASSGIGTSKDEQYF. Written as DNA, the CDR3 is TGTGCCAGCAGCGGGATTGGGACTAGCAAGGACGAGCAGTACTTC.

The rearrangement joins TRBV6-6 to TRBJ2-3; 9 bases are a match to TRBD2. The CDR3 sequence is 16 residues long. With V trimmed by 6 bases and J by 1 base, 8 bases remained unmatched. CDR1 is MNHNY and CDR2 is SVGAGI in the germline V gene (reference sequence). CDR3 in DNA: TGTGCCAGCAGCACAATAGCGGGAGACGGCACAGATACGCAGTATTTT. Protein: CASSTIAGDGTDTQYF.

The table lists this clone with a count of one. Its ends do not fully match the called genes, so a read error is possible. The genes are TRBV12-3 or TRBV12-4 and TRBJ2-7, with D perhaps matching TRBD2 (6 bases). CDR3 size: 13 residues. CDR3 residues: CASSIAVSYEQYF. The CDR3, as DNA: TGTGCCAGCAGTATAGCGGTTTCCTACGAGCAGTACTTC.

The rearrangement uses TRBV28 and TRBJ1-5; a weak D match, TRBD1 (6 bases). From germline, CDR1 is MDHEN and CDR2 SYDVKM. This CDR3 contains 14 residues. V was trimmed by 3 bases and J by 5 bases, leaving 11 bases between them. CDR3 nucleotide sequence: TGTGCCAGCAGTTTTTGGGGGGCCGATCAGCCCCAGCATTTT. Translating it yields CASSFWGADQPQHF.

This clone was observed a single time. The rearrangement uses TRBV28 and TRBJ2-1; possible D gene TRBD1, 5 bases. Germline V lookup: CDR1 MDHEN, CDR2 SYDVKM. CDR3 length equals 16 residues. Trimming removed 6 bases at V and 0 bases at J, with 15 bases between. As DNA, the CDR3 is TGTGCCAGCAGATTGGGAAGGACAAGCTCCTACAATGAGCAGTTCTTC. As protein: CASRLGRTSSYNEQFF.

The genes are TRBV28 and TRBJ1-5, with D uncertain. Trimming cost V 3 bases and J 0 bases, with 12 bases left between them. Germline values: CDR1 MDHEN, CDR2 SYDVKM. CDR3 length: 16 residues. CDR3 coding DNA: TGTGCCAGCAGTTTGTTAAGCAGTTATAGCAATCAGCCCCAGCATTTT. Encoded protein: CASSLLSSYSNQPQHF. Full variable domain (missing parts from reference TRBV28 and TRBJ1-5): DVKVTQSSRYLVKRTGEKVFLECVQDMDHENMFWYRQDPGLGLRLIYFSYDVKMKEKGDIPEGYSVSREKKERFSLILESASTNQTSMYLCASSLLSSYSNQPQHFGDGTRLSIL.

The V call is TRBV7-9, the J call TRBJ1-3; D remains ambiguous. Trimming removed 1 base from V and 10 bases from J, with 8 bases in between. This CDR3 comprises 12 residues. Germline CDR1 is SEHNR and CDR2 is FQNEAQ (reference sequence). This CDR3 is CASSLGLDTIYF. CDR3 DNA: TGTGCCAGCAGCTTAGGTCTCGATACCATATATTTT.

This chain uses TRBV29-1 with TRBJ2-7, with a tentative D call TRBD2 (5 bases). Germline CDR1 reads SQVTM; CDR2 reads ANQGSEA. The CDR3 totals 12 residues. The V end was cut by 5 bases, the J end by 6 bases, with 14 bases between. The CDR3 DNA is TGCAGCGTTTCCCCAGGAGGCTCCGAGCAGTACTTC. Amino acid sequence: CSVSPGGSEQYF.

The chain has TRBV15 and TRBJ1-5; unclear D gene. V was shortened by 3 bases and J by 1 base, with 10 bases between the two germline ends. CDR3 length: 15 residues. Germline CDR1 LNHNV, CDR2 YYDKDF (reference sequence). CDR3: CATSRARESNQPQHF. CDR3 DNA: TGTGCCACCAGCAGGGCAAGGGAGAGCAATCAGCCCCAGCATTTT.

V is TRBV2 and J is TRBJ2-7; D is perhaps TRBD1 (6 bases). The CDR3 consists of 17 residues. Germline CDR1 and CDR2: SNHLY and FYNNEI. V was shortened by 2 bases and J by 4 bases, with 21 bases between the two germline ends. The CDR3 DNA is TGTGCCAGCAGTGAAATCTGGGACAACAGTATCGGATACGAGCAGTACTTC. Protein: CASSEIWDNSIGYEQYF. Full variable domain (outside the CDR3, taken from reference TRBV2 and TRBJ2-7): EPEVTQTPSHQVTQMGQEVILRCVPISNHLYFYWYRQILGQKVEFLVSFYNNEISEKSEIFDDQFSVERPDGSNFTLKIRSTKLEDSAMYFCASSEIWDNSIGYEQYFGPGTRLTVT.

The gene calls are TRBV27 and TRBJ2-2, with a weak D call TRBD2 (7 bases). V lost 0 bases to trimming and J lost 7 bases, with 12 bases between them. CDR1 is MNHEY and CDR2 is SMNVEV in the germline V gene (reference sequence). The CDR3 consists of 15 residues. The CDR3 region has the DNA TGTGCCAGCAGTTTATCAATCGGGGGGCTCGGGGAGCTGTTTTTT. It encodes CASSLSIGGLGELFF.

CDR3 DNA: TGTGCCACCAGTGTAAACACCGGGGAGCTGTTTTTT. Translated: CATSVNTGELFF. The genes are TRBV24-1 and TRBJ2-2; D unclear. Germline CDR1 KGHDR, CDR2 SFDVKD. Trimming took off 5 bases at V and 2 bases at J, with 2 bases between the two ends. The CDR3 has 12 residues.

J is TRBJ2-2 and V is TRBV18; a possible D gene is TRBD2 (6 bases). CDR1 KGHSH and CDR2 LQKENI come from the germline V gene. CDR3 length equals 16 residues. V was clipped by 2 bases and J by 2 bases, with 12 bases between them. The CDR3 loop is CASSPFGGDNTGELFF. CDR3 bases: TGTGCCAGCTCACCATTCGGGGGTGATAACACCGGGGAGCTGTTTTTT. Variable domain in full (rest from reference TRBV18 and TRBJ2-2): NAGVMQNPRHLVRRRGQEARLRCSPMKGHSHVYWYRQLPEEGLKFMVYLQKENIIDESGMPKERFSAEFPKEGPSILRIQQVVRGDSAAYFCASSPFGGDNTGELFFGEGSRLTVL.

This rearrangement joins TRBV29-1 to TRBJ2-7; 10 bases align to TRBD2. CDR1 is SQVTM, CDR2 ANQGSEA, per germline. V gave up 4 bases and J gave up 4 bases; unmatched junction bases: 7. The CDR3 has 14 residues. The chain's CDR3 is CSVGLAGVGYEQYF. CDR3 bases: TGCAGCGTTGGTCTAGCGGGAGTAGGGTACGAGCAGTACTTC.

This clone was detected only once. This chain joins TRBV28 and TRBJ1-2; a weak D match, TRBD1 (5 bases). The germline CDR1 and CDR2 sequences are MDHEN and SYDVKM. The germline V and J ends were trimmed by 7 bases and 3 bases, with 9 bases remaining between them. The CDR3 is 12 residues long. CDR3 nucleotides: TGTGCCAGCAACCAGGGTCACTATGGCTACACCTTC. Its translation: CASNQGHYGYTF.

V and J are TRBV15 and TRBJ2-7; 8 nucleotides align to TRBD1. CDR1 and CDR2 from the germline V gene are LNHNV and YYDKDF (reference sequence). CDR3 length: 13 residues. Unmatched junction bases numbered 8, after V lost 8 bases and J lost 5 bases. The DNA of the CDR3 is TGTGCCACCGTTGGACAGGGTGCCGACGAGCAGTACTTC. Translation: CATVGQGADEQYF.

The chain has TRBV9 and TRBJ2-2; D is unresolved. From germline, CDR1 is SGDLS and CDR2 YYNGEE. V was shortened by 0 bases and J by 7 bases, with 7 bases between the two germline ends. The CDR3 totals 13 residues. CDR3: CASSVASVGELFF. The CDR3 DNA reads TGTGCCAGCAGCGTAGCGAGTGTCGGGGAGCTGTTTTTT.